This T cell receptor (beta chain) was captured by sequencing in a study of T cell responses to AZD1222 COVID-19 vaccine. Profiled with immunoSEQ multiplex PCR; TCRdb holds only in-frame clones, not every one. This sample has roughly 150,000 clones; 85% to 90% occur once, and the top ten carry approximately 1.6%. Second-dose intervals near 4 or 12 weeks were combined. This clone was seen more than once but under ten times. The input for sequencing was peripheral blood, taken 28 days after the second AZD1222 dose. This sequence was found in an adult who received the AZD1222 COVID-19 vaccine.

The CDR3 loop is CASAPDRRTEAFF. CDR3 in DNA: TGTGCCAGCGCCCCCGATCGGAGAACTGAAGCTTTCTTT. The gene calls are TRBV7-9 and TRBJ1-1; no clear D gene. The CDR3 contains 13 residues. Germline lookup yields CDR1 SEHNR and CDR2 FQNEAQ (reference sequence). Trimming pared 8 bases from V and 5 bases from J, leaving 15 bases between.